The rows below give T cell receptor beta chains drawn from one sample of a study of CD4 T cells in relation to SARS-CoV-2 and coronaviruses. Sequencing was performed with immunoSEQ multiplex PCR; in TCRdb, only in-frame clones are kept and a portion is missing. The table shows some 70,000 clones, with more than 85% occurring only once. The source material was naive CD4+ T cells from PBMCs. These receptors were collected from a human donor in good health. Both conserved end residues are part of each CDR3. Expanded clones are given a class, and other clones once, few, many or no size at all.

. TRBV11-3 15 CASSLDGGSPETQYF
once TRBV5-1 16 CASREAPGTGANVLTF
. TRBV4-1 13 CASSQWDRDEAFF
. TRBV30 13 CACLRGLGSPLHF
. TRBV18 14 CASFPPTGVGELFF
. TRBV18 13 CASSPPSVYEQYF
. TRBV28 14 CASSFLRESYEQYF
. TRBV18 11 CASSPREEQYF
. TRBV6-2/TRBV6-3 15 CASSYSPSSFYEQYF
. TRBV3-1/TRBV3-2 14 CASSLQGQGHGYTF
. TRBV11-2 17 CASSLGQGFNSNQPQHF
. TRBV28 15 CASSLLNKAGNTIYF
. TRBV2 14 CASSGQIPSYEQYF
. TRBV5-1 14 CASSLVVGQETQYF
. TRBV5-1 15 CASSLVPGEWETQYF
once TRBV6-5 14 CASSRGWGEQPQHF
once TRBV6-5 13 CASSTGGDYGYTF
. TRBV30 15 CAWSVGSGVTGELFF
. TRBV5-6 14 CASSTTNGIYEQYF
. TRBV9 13 CASSVAPDQPQHF
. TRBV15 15 CATSRPQGRDGELFF
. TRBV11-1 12 CASRTGGAGQFF
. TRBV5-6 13 CASSRDPYYEQYF
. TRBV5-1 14 CASSLDRVSTEAFF
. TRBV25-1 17 CASSEYTPRGAFDGYTF
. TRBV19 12 CASKQGNSPLHF
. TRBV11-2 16 CASSLPAGSSYNEQFF
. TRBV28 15 CASSLFSPTNEKLFF
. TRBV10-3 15 CAISEAGRGSTEAFF
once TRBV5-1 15 CASSVGQGAVYEQFF
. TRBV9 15 CASSSSLASTDTQYF
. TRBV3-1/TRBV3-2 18 CASSQGRFPRVRYNEQFF
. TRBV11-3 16 CASSLGQGLSYNEQFF
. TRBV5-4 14 CASSLTGIQETQYF
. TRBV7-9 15 CASSVSGRATDTQYF
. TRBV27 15 CASGERAGVNYGYTF
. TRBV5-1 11 CASSLANEQFF
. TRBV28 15 CASVGQEGARDEQYF
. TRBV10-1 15 CASSESVAGTYEQYF
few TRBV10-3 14 CAISEFGYNNEQFF
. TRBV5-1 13 CASRTQGQETQYF
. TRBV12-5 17 CASGFSHGAGTPYEQYF
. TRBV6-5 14 CASRRTEAGNTIYF
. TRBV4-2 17 CASSQDNGQGSYNEQFF
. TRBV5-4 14 CASSFSGRVGELFF
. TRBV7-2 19 CASSEKTGAPYLPNSPLHF
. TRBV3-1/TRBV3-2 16 CASSQDAAQGTDTQYF
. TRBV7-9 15 CASSLDGHNTGELFF